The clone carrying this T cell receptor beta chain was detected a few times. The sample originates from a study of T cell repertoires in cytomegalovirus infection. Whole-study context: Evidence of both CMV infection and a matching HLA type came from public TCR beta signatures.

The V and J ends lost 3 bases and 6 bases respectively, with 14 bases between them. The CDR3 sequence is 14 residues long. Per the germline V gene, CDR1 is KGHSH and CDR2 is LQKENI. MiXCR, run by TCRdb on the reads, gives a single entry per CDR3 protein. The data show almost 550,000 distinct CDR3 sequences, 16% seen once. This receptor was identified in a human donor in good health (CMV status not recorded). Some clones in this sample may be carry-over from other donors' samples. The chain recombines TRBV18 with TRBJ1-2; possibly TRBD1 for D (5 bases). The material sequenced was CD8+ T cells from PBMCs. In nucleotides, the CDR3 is TGTGCCAGCTCACCGGCGTCAGGGTCTGATGGCTACACCTTC. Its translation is CASSPASGSDGYTF. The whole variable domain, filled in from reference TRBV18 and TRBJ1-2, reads NAGVMQNPRHLVRRRGQEARLRCSPMKGHSHVYWYRQLPEEGLKFMVYLQKENIIDESGMPKERFSAEFPKEGPSILRIQQVVRGDSAAYFCASSPASGSDGYTFGSGTRLTVV.